This section outlines one TCR beta chain sequence together with its context. Its antigen is undetermined. This likely traces to a read error, being one base from a far larger clone. Every patient had bone marrow sampled while the disease was active. This sample was included in a study of read filtering for tumor transcriptome and immune sequencing. Turning to the study itself: After DNase treatment, RNA was made into whole-transcriptome libraries. Whole-study results and caveats: RNA-seq captured clonotypes less deeply and reliably than IR-seq. About four fifths of IR-seq clonotypes had a single read, yet these held 3.5% to 4.5% of reads.

The library was built from around 380 ng RNA with molecular barcoded adaptors for alpha/delta and beta/gamma chains. TCRdb re-derived calls from the reads in MiXCR, one entry per CDR3 protein. The sample gives tens of thousands of distinct CDR3 sequences, about a fifth of which show up once; over 12% is in the top ten. The source of this sequence is a donor aged 40 or over with multiple myeloma. The sequencing input was a population of CD138-negative cells sorted from bone marrow.

The CDR3 reads CASSSPTTSSPYNEQYF. The CDR3 nucleotides are TGCGCCAGCAGCTCCCCCACGACTAGTAGTCCCTACAATGAGCAGTACTTC. V gene TRBV5-1 combines with J gene TRBJ2-7; D possibly corresponds to TRBD2 (6 bases). This CDR3 spans 17 amino acids. V was shortened by 3 bases and J by 7 bases, with 26 bases between the two germline ends. Germline V lookup: CDR1 SGHRS, CDR2 YFSETQ.